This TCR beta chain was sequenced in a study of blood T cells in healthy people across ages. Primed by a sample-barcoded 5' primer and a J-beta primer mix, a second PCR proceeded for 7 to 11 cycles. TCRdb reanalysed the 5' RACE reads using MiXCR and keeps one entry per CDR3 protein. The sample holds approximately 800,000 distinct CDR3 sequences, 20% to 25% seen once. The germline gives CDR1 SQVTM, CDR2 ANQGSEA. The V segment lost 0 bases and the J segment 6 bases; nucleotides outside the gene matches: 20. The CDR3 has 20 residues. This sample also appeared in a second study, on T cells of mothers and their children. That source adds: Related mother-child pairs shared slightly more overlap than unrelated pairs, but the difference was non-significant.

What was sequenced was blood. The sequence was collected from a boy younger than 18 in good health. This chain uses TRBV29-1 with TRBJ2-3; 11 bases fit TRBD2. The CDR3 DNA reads TGCAGCGTTGAAGATGGAGGCCAGAACCCTAGCGGGGGGCCCGCGGATACGCAGTATTTT. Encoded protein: CSVEDGGQNPSGGPADTQYF.